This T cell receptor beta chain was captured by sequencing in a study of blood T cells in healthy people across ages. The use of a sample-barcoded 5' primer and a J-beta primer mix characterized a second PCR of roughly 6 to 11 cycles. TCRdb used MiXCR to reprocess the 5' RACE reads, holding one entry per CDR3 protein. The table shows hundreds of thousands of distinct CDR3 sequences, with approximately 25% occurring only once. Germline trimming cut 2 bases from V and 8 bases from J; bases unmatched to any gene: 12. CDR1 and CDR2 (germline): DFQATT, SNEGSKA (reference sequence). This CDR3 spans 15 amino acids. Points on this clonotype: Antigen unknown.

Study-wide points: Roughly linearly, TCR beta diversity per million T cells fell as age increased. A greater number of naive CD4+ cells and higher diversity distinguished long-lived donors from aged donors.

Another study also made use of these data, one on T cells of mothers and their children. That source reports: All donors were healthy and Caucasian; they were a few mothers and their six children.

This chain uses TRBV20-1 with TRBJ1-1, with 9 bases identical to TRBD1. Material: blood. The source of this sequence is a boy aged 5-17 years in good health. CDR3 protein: CSARPPRTGALEAFF. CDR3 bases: TGCAGTGCTAGACCTCCACGGACAGGGGCCCTAGAAGCTTTCTTT.